This T cell receptor (beta chain) comes out of a study of OX40 agonist ivuxolimab in advanced cancers. In the study overall: Patients got intravenous ivuxolimab at 0.01 to 10 mg/kg every 2 weeks. A mean age of around 60 years, range about 20 to 79, was recorded, and approximately 85% were male. Earlier anti-PD-1, anti-PD-L1 or anti-CTLA-4 therapy was permitted; about 38% had received some. Three patients showed partial responses: one hepatocellular carcinoma and two cutaneous melanoma cases.

In its sample, this clone was seen a few times. Clones were read by immunoSEQ multiplex PCR, and TCRdb kept only the in-frame ones, dropping some. There are some 44,000 clones in the sample; approximately 80% occur only once, and around 5% lies in the top ten. The CDR3 is made up of 13 amino acids. Germline V gene data show CDR1 as MNHEY and CDR2 as SVGAGI. V lost 3 bases and J lost 1, with 6 bases in between. Sequencing used CD4+ or CD8+ T cells sorted from blood, obtained in a trial of the OX40 agonist ivuxolimab. The rearrangement links TRBV6-5 to TRBJ1-1; D not certain. The sequence was collected from an adult with an advanced solid tumor such as melanoma, head and neck, liver or kidney cancer. CDR3 in DNA: TGTGCCAGCAGTTATAGAGGGAACACTGAAGCTTTCTTT. Encoded protein: CASSYRGNTEAFF.